What follows is one T cell receptor beta chain and its context. The antigen is undetermined. Subsets obtained from CD4+ cells comprised CD45RA+ naive and CD45RA-negative memory cells. Trimming removed 2 bases at V and 3 bases at J, with 16 bases between. The CDR3 sequence is 16 residues long. CDR1 is SGHTA, CDR2 FQGNSA, per germline. This sample was included in a study of shared clonotypes between healthy human individuals. Overall study context: In total, the donors were a couple of women and a few men aged 18 to 49. Study-wide results and caveats: The genetic and exposure-history diversity represented was limited by few donors.

Sorted-subset replicate PCRs used 150 to 200 ng of genomic DNA. This amount corresponded to some 30,000 T cell genomes. Method: immunoSEQ multiplex PCR; TCRdb's copy keeps in-frame clones and lacks some. The sample holds 850,000 to 1,200,000 clones, under 80% seen once. The chain carries TRBV7-2 and TRBJ2-5; TRBD1 is a possible D gene (5 bases). This sequence originates from a man aged 18 to 29 in good health. Sequencing input: memory CD4+ T cells sorted from blood. Subset: CD45RA-negative fraction. The CDR3 is CASSLRQGETKETQYF. Here the CDR3 DNA reads TGTGCCAGCAGCTTAAGGCAAGGGGAAACTAAAGAGACCCAGTACTTC.